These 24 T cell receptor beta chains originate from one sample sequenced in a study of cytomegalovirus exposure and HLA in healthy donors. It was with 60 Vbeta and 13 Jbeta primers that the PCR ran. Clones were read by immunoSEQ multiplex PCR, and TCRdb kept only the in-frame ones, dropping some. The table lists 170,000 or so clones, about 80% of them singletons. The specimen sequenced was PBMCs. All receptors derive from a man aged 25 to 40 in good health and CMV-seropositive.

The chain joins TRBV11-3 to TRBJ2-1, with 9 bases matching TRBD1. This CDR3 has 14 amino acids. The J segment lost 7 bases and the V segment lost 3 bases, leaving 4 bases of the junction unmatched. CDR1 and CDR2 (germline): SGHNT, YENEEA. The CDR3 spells CASSFGTGKNEQFF. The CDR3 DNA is TGTGCCAGCAGCTTCGGGACAGGGAAGAATGAGCAGTTCTTC.

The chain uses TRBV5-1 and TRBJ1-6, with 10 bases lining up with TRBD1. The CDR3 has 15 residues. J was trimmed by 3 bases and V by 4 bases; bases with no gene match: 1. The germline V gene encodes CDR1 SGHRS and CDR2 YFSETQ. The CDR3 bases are TGCGCCAGCAGCGGGGACAGGGGCTATAATTCACCCCTCCACTTT. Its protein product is CASSGDRGYNSPLHF.

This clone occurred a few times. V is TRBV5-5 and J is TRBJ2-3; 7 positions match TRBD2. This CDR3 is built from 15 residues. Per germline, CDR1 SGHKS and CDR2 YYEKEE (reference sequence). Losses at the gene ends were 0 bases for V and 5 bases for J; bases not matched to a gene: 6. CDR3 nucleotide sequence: TGTGCCAGCAGCTTGGCCGGGACGGGAGGAGATACGCAGTATTTT. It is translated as CASSLAGTGGDTQYF. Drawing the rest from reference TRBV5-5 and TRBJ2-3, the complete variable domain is DAGVTQSPTHLIKTRGQQVTLRCSPISGHKSVSWYQQVLGQGPQFIFQYYEKEERGRGNFPDRFSARQFPNYSSELNVNALLLGDSALYLCASSLAGTGGDTQYFGPGTRLTVL.

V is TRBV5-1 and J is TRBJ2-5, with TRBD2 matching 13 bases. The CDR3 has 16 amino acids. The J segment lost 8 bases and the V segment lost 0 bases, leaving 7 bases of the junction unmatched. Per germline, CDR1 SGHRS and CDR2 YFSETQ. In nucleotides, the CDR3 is TGCGCCAGCAGCTTGGGGCGGACTAGCGGGAGCGGTACCCAGTACTTC. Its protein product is CASSLGRTSGSGTQYF.

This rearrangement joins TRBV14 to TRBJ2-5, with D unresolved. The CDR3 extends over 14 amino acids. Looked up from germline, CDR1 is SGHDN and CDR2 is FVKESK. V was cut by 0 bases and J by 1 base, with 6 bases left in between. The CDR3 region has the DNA TGTGCCAGCAGCCAAGATCTTATCCAAGAGACCCAGTACTTC. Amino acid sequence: CASSQDLIQETQYF.

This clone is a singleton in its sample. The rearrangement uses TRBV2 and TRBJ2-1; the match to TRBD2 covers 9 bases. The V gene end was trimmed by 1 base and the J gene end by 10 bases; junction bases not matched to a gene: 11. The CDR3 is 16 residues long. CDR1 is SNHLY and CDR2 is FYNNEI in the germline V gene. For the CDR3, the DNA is TGTGCCAGCAGTGAAGGTTATGGCGGGAGGGCCCGGGAGCAGTTCTTC. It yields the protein CASSEGYGGRAREQFF.

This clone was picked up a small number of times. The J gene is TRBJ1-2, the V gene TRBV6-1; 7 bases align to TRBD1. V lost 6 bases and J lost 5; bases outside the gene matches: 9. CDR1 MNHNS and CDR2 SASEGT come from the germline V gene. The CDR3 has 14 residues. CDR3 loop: CASRVRGQRYGYTF. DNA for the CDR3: TGTGCCAGCAGGGTAAGGGGGCAGCGGTATGGCTACACCTTC.

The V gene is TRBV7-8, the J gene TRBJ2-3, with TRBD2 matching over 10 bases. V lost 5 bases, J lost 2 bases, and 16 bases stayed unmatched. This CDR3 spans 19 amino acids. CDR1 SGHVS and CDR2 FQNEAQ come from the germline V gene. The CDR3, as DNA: TGTGCCAGCAGCCCCCCCGGTTCTAGCGGGAGTCCTATCACAGATACGCAGTATTTT. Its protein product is CASSPPGSSGSPITDTQYF.

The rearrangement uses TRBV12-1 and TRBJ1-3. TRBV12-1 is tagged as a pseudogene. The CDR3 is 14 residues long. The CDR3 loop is CASRRSYSGNTIYF. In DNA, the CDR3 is TGTGCCAGCAGACGGAGTTACTCTGGAAACACCATATATTTT.

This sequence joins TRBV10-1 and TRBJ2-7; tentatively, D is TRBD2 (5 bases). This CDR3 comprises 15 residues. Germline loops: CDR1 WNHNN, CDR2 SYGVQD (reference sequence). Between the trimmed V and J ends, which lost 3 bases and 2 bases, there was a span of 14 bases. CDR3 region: CASSEGSGRPYEQYF. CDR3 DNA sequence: TGCGCCAGCAGTGAAGGCAGCGGCCGGCCCTACGAGCAGTACTTC.

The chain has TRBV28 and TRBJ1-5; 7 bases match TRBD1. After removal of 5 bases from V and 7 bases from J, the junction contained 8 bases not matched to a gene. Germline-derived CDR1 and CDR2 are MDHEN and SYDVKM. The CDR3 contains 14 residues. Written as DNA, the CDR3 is TGTGCCAGCAGTAGATACAGGGGTTCCCAGCCCCAGCATTTT. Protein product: CASSRYRGSQPQHF.

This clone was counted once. DNA of the CDR3: TGCGCCAGCAGCGCGGCAGGGGAAGCTTTCTTT. It is translated as CASSAAGEAFF. The chain joins TRBV5-1 to TRBJ1-1; a possible D gene is TRBD1 (5 bases). Germline V gives CDR1 SGHRS, CDR2 YFSETQ. V was clipped by 4 bases and J by 8 bases, with 9 bases between them. This CDR3 spans 11 amino acids. The full variable domain, its missing parts supplied by reference TRBV5-1 and TRBJ1-1, is KAGVTQTPRYLIKTRGQQVTLSCSPISGHRSVSWYQQTPGQGLQFLFEYFSETQRNKGNFPGRFSGRQFSNSRSEMNVSTLELGDSALYLCASSAAGEAFFGQGTRLTVV.

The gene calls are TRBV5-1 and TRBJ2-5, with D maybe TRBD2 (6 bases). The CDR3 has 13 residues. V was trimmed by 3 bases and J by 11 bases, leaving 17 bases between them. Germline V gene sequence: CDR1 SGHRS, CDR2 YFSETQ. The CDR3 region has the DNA TGCGCCAGCAGCTCGGCTAGCGACGGGGAGCAGTACTTC. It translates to CASSSASDGEQYF. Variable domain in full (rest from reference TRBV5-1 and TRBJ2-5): KAGVTQTPRYLIKTRGQQVTLSCSPISGHRSVSWYQQTPGQGLQFLFEYFSETQRNKGNFPGRFSGRQFSNSRSEMNVSTLELGDSALYLCASSSASDGEQYFGPGTRLLVL.

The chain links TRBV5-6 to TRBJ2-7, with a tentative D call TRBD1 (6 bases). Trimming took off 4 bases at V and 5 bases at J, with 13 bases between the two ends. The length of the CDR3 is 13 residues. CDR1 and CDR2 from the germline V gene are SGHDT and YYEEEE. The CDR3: CASSGPDSHEQYF. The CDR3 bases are TGTGCCAGCAGCGGCCCGGACAGCCACGAGCAGTACTTC.

CDR3 loop: CASSSSGRIRIQYF. DNA for the CDR3: TGTGCCAGCAGTTCTAGCGGGAGGATCAGGATTCAGTACTTC. This chain uses TRBV27 with TRBJ2-7; 11 bases are shared with TRBD2. J gave up 10 bases and V 4 bases, and 9 bases lay outside the gene matches. The CDR3 totals 14 residues. Germline CDR1 is MNHEY and CDR2 is SMNVEV (reference sequence).

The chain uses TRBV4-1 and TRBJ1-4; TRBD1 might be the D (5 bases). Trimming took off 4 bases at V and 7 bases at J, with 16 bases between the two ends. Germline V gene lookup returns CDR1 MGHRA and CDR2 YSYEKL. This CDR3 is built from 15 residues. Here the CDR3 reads CASSPGGGIGEKLFF. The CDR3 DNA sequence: TGCGCCAGCAGCCCCGGGGGGGGGATTGGTGAAAAACTGTTTTTT.

CDR3 in DNA: TGTGCCAGCAGCCAGCTTAGCGGGGTTGGAGAGACCCAGTACTTC. This translates into CASSQLSGVGETQYF. The gene calls are TRBV11-3 and TRBJ2-5, with 8 bases matching TRBD2. This CDR3 region has 15 residues. CDR1 is SGHNT, CDR2 YENEEA, per germline. The junction had 9 bases not matched to a gene; V was cut back by 5 bases and J by 4 bases.

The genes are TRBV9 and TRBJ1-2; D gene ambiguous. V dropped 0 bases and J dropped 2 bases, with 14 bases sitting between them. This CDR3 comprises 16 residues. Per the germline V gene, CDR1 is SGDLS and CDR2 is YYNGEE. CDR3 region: CASSVALGGPNYGYTF. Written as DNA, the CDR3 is TGTGCCAGCAGCGTAGCCCTGGGAGGCCCGAACTATGGCTACACCTTC.

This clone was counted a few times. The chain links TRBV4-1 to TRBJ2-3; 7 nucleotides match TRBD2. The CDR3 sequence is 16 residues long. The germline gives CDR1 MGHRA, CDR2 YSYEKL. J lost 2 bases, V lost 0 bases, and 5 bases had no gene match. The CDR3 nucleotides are TGCGCCAGCAGCCAAGATACGGGGGGTGTCACAGATACGCAGTATTTT. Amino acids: CASSQDTGGVTDTQYF.

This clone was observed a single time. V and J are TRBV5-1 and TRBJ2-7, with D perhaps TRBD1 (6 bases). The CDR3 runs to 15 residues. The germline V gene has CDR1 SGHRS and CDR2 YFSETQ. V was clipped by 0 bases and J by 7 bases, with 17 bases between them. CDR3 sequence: CASSLGTATSREQYF. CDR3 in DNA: TGCGCCAGCAGCTTGGGGACAGCTACCTCTAGGGAGCAGTACTTC.

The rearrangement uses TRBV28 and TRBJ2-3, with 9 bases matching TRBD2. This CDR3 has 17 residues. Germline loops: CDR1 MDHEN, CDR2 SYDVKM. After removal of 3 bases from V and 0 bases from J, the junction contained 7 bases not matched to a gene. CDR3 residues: CASSLGSGSGSTDTQYF. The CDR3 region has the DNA TGTGCCAGCAGTTTGGGTAGCGGGAGTGGTAGCACAGATACGCAGTATTTT.

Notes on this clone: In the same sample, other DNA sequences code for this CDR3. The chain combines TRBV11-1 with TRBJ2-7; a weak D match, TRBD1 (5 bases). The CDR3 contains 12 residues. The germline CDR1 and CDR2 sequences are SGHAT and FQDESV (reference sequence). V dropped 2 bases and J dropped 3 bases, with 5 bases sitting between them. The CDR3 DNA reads TGTGCCAGCAGCTTACAGGGCTACGAGCAGTACTTC. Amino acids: CASSLQGYEQYF.

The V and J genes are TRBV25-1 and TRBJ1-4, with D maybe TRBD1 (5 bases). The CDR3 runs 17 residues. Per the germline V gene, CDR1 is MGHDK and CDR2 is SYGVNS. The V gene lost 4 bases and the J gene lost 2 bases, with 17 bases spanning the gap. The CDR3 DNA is TGTGCCAGCAGTGTCTCAGGGCGGACCTCGACTAATGAAAAACTGTTTTTT. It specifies CASSVSGRTSTNEKLFF.

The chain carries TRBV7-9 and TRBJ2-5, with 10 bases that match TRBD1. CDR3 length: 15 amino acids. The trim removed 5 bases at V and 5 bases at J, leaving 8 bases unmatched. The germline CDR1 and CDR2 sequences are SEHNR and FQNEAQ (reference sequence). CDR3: CASSQPRTGGETQYF. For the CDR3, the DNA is TGTGCCAGCAGCCAACCTCGGACAGGGGGGGAGACCCAGTACTTC.